Each of the 25 T cell receptor beta chains below was sequenced from the same sample in a study of PD-1 blockade in classical Hodgkin lymphoma. After autologous stem cell transplantation all patients relapsed, and prior brentuximab vedotin exposure differed between cohorts. Method: immunoSEQ multiplex PCR; TCRdb's copy keeps in-frame clones and lacks some. The data contain more than 45,000 clones, over 60% of them singletons. The sequencing used peripheral blood mononuclear cells (PBMCs), collected before the second cycle of nivolumab. All receptors come from a human donor with classical Hodgkin lymphoma.

The chain combines TRBV7-8 with TRBJ2-5; D may be TRBD1 (6 bases). CDR1 and CDR2 from the germline V gene are SGHVS and FQNEAQ. Trimming removed 5 bases from V and 1 base from J, with 11 bases in between. The CDR3 length is 14 residues. CDR3 sequence: CASSALRGQETQYF. The CDR3 DNA sequence: TGTGCCAGCAGCGCGCTCAGGGGCCAAGAGACCCAGTACTTC.

The genes are TRBV7-9 and TRBJ1-1; 7 positions match TRBD1. Per the germline V gene, CDR1 is SEHNR and CDR2 is FQNEAQ (reference sequence). The CDR3 has 16 residues. The V and J ends lost 7 bases and 1 base, in that order; junction bases with no gene match: 12. The CDR3 is CASTTLNRGKNTEAFF. In DNA, the CDR3 is TGTGCCAGCACCACCCTCAACAGGGGAAAGAACACTGAAGCTTTCTTT.

This chain links TRBV29-1 with TRBJ1-4, with a weak D call TRBD1 (6 bases). CDR3 length: 14 residues. The V end lost 1 base, the J end lost 8 bases, and 14 bases lay between the germline ends. Germline V lookup: CDR1 SQVTM, CDR2 ANQGSEA. The CDR3 DNA is TGCAGCGTTGAAGTACAGGGAGGGAGAGAAAAACTGTTTTTT. This gives the protein CSVEVQGGREKLFF. The whole variable domain, remainder taken from reference TRBV29-1 and TRBJ1-4, is SAVISQKPSRDICQRGTSLTIQCQVDSQVTMMFWYRQQPGQSLTLIATANQGSEATYESGFVIDKFPISRPNLTFSTLTVSNMSPEDSSIYLCSVEVQGGREKLFFGSGTQLSVL.

The J gene is TRBJ1-5, the V gene TRBV7-2; TRBD1 might be the D (6 bases). The germline V and J ends were trimmed by 2 bases and 4 bases, with 12 bases remaining between them. Germline CDR1 SGHTA, CDR2 FQGNSA. The CDR3 contains 15 residues. CDR3 DNA: TGTGCCAGCAGCTTATTCGGCAGGGGAAATCAGCCCCAGCATTTT. Translated, it gives CASSLFGRGNQPQHF. Full variable domain (remainder filled in from reference TRBV7-2 and TRBJ1-5): GAGVSQSPSNKVTEKGKDVELRCDPISGHTALYWYRQSLGQGLEFLIYFQGNSAPDKSGLPSDRFSAERTGGSVSTLTIQRTQQEDSAVYLCASSLFGRGNQPQHFGDGTRLSIL.

V is TRBV29-1 and J is TRBJ2-2; 7 bases align to TRBD1. This CDR3 is 14 amino acids long. Germline CDR1 reads SQVTM; CDR2 reads ANQGSEA. The V segment lost 6 bases and the J segment 0 bases; nucleotides outside the gene matches: 4. CDR3: CSVLDRANTGELFF. The CDR3 nucleotides are TGCAGCGTCCTTGACAGGGCGAACACCGGGGAGCTGTTTTTT.

The chain is built from TRBV7-3 and TRBJ2-3; D remains unclear. The CDR3 covers 14 residues. With 2 bases removed from V and 2 bases from J, the gap between germline ends came to 8 bases. The germline gives CDR1 SGHTA, CDR2 FQGTGA. The CDR3 loop reads CASSLGYPTDTQYF. Here the CDR3 DNA reads TGTGCCAGCAGCTTAGGGTACCCCACAGATACGCAGTATTTT.

The J gene is TRBJ2-4, the V gene TRBV6-1; D unclear. Germline V gene data show CDR1 as MNHNS and CDR2 as SASEGT. The V gene lost 2 bases and the J gene lost 6 bases, with 11 bases spanning the gap. The CDR3 extends over 14 amino acids. The chain's CDR3 is CASSEFGELNIQYF. In nucleotides, the CDR3 is TGTGCCAGCAGTGAATTTGGTGAATTAAACATTCAGTACTTC.

The CDR3 sequence is CASSSRTSGATDTQYF. The CDR3 DNA reads as TGTGCCAGCAGTTCCCGGACTAGCGGGGCCACAGATACGCAGTATTTT. The V and J genes are TRBV27 and TRBJ2-3; 12 nucleotides align to TRBD2. Germline lookup yields CDR1 MNHEY and CDR2 SMNVEV (reference sequence). The CDR3 loop spans 16 amino acids. After removal of 4 bases from V and 2 bases from J, the junction contained 4 bases not matched to a gene.

This chain links TRBV9 with TRBJ2-1; D may correspond to TRBD1 or TRBD2 (5 bases each). The CDR3 sequence is 15 residues long. The V gene lost 4 bases and the J gene lost 5 bases, with 16 bases spanning the gap. Germline V gene lookup returns CDR1 SGDLS and CDR2 YYNGEE. The CDR3 DNA reads as TGTGCCAGCAGCACCGGGACCCTGGGCAACAATGAGCAGTTCTTC. Protein: CASSTGTLGNNEQFF.

A single count supports this clone. The chain uses TRBV18 and TRBJ1-1; tentatively, D is TRBD1 (5 bases). Germline CDR1 and CDR2: KGHSH and LQKENI. The CDR3 length is 15 residues. V lost 0 bases to trimming and J lost 4 bases, with 12 bases between them. CDR3 sequence reads: CASSPPMGQGTEAFF. CDR3 DNA sequence: TGTGCCAGCTCACCACCGATGGGGCAGGGCACTGAAGCTTTCTTT.

This sequence joins TRBV7-3 and TRBJ1-2; unclear D gene. The CDR3 extends over 15 amino acids. Per the germline V gene, CDR1 is SGHTA and CDR2 is FQGTGA. Trimming left V 5 bases short and J 3 bases short, with 16 bases between. The CDR3 spells CASSPHGSGDYGYTF. In DNA form, the CDR3 reads TGTGCCAGCAGCCCCCACGGGTCCGGGGACTATGGCTACACCTTC.

The V and J genes are TRBV9 and TRBJ1-5; D is unclear. This CDR3 region has 15 residues. The V end lost 4 bases, the J end lost 6 bases, and 17 bases lay between the germline ends. Germline CDR1 is SGDLS and CDR2 is YYNGEE. This chain's CDR3 is CASSPRGGRGQPQHF. The CDR3 nucleotides read TGTGCCAGCAGCCCTCGTGGAGGGCGGGGTCAGCCCCAGCATTTT.

J is TRBJ2-1 and V is TRBV25-1; TRBD1 agrees at 8 bases. The CDR3 has 12 residues. Unmatched junction bases numbered 5, after V lost 8 bases and J lost 8 bases. Germline-derived CDR1 and CDR2 are MGHDK and SYGVNS. The CDR3 region has the DNA TGTGCCAGCCGGACAGGGAGCGATGAGCAGTTCTTC. This encodes CASRTGSDEQFF.

The chain recombines TRBV6-6 with TRBJ2-7; D unresolved. The CDR3 loop spans 12 amino acids. V was cut by 6 bases and J by 5 bases, with 11 bases left in between. From germline, CDR1 is MNHNY and CDR2 SVGAGI (reference sequence). The CDR3 sequence is CASRPRSHEQYF. The CDR3 bases are TGTGCCAGCAGGCCCCGGTCCCACGAGCAGTACTTC.

The chain is built from TRBV6-1 and TRBJ2-1; no firm D call. CDR1 MNHNS and CDR2 SASEGT come from the germline V gene. V was clipped by 6 bases and J by 6 bases, with 3 bases between them. The CDR3 extends over 10 amino acids. CDR3 residues: CASRVNEQFF. The CDR3 coding sequence is TGTGCCAGCAGGGTCAATGAGCAGTTCTTC.

This chain joins TRBV6-6 and TRBJ2-7; 11 bases fit TRBD2. CDR3 length: 16 residues. J was trimmed by 4 bases and V by 0 bases; bases with no gene match: 5. Germline loops: CDR1 MNHNY, CDR2 SVGAGI (reference sequence). DNA of the CDR3: TGTGCCAGCAGTTACTCCCCCGGGACTAGCGGATACGAGCAGTACTTC. This gives the protein CASSYSPGTSGYEQYF.

The V and J genes are TRBV6-5 and TRBJ1-2; the D is unclear. From germline, CDR1 is MNHEY and CDR2 SVGAGI. The CDR3 is 15 amino acids. Trimming removed 6 bases from V and 5 bases from J, with 19 bases in between. CDR3 loop: CASRRTPTGDYGYTF. The CDR3 DNA reads as TGTGCCAGCAGACGAACCCCTACTGGGGATTATGGCTACACCTTC.

The chain links TRBV9 to TRBJ2-1, with TRBD2 identical over 11 bases. Trimming took 2 bases from V and 1 from J; bases not matched to a gene: 2. The CDR3 is 16 residues long. Germline values: CDR1 SGDLS, CDR2 YYNGEE. The CDR3 DNA reads as TGTGCCAGCAGCGTGGGACTAGCGGTTTCCTACAATGAGCAGTTCTTC. Amino acid sequence: CASSVGLAVSYNEQFF.

The V call is TRBV11-2, the J call TRBJ2-7; 12 bases fit TRBD1. The CDR3 loop spans 16 amino acids. The V segment lost 5 bases and the J segment 3 bases; nucleotides outside the gene matches: 8. From germline, CDR1 is SGHAT and CDR2 FQNNGV. The CDR3 loop is CASSVRRDRGHYEQYF. In DNA form, the CDR3 reads TGTGCCAGCAGCGTCAGGCGGGACAGGGGGCACTACGAGCAGTACTTC.

The V and J genes are TRBV30 and TRBJ2-3, with TRBD2 matching 12 bases. There are 19 residues in the CDR3. J was trimmed by 3 bases and V by 0 bases; bases with no gene match: 13. From germline, CDR1 is GTSNPN and CDR2 SVGIG (reference sequence). The CDR3 here is CAWSVTLAGGPIGTDTQYF. DNA for the CDR3: TGTGCCTGGAGTGTGACCCTAGCGGGAGGGCCAATTGGGACAGATACGCAGTATTTT.

The gene calls are TRBV6-5 and TRBJ2-3, with TRBD1 identical over 11 bases. Germline CDR1 MNHEY, CDR2 SVGAGI. The CDR3 loop spans 14 amino acids. Trimming at V came to 5 bases and at J to 2 bases, leaving 0 bases not matched to a gene. The CDR3 loop reads CASSGQGATDTQYF. As DNA, the CDR3 is TGTGCCAGCAGTGGACAGGGGGCCACAGATACGCAGTATTTT.

The gene calls are TRBV10-3 and TRBJ2-7, with 9 bases that match TRBD1. CDR3 length: 15 amino acids. CDR1 ENHRY and CDR2 SYGVKD come from the germline V gene. The ends lost 10 bases at V and 7 bases at J; junction bases unmatched: 17. The CDR3 is CATLGLGTGPREQYF. CDR3 coding DNA: TGTGCCACCTTAGGTCTCGGGACAGGGCCTAGGGAGCAGTACTTC.

This chain uses TRBV27 with TRBJ2-7, with a possible D match to TRBD1 (5 bases). V gave up 3 bases and J gave up 5 bases, with 14 bases separating them. This CDR3 is 14 amino acids long. The V gene's germline CDR1 is MNHEY and CDR2 SMNVEV (reference sequence). The CDR3 DNA reads as TGTGCCAGCAGTTTGCGGCAGGGCGGTCACGAGCAGTACTTC. Its translation is CASSLRQGGHEQYF.

The CDR3 DNA sequence: TGCGCCAGCCAACAGGGAAGGATAGCTGGGGCCAACGTCCTGACTTTC. Translation gives CASQQGRIAGANVLTF. The chain recombines TRBV5-1 with TRBJ2-6; D might be TRBD1 (6 bases). V lost 7 bases to trimming and J lost 2 bases, with 16 bases between them. This CDR3 is 16 amino acids long. Germline V lookup: CDR1 SGHRS, CDR2 YFSETQ.

The chain is built from TRBV28 and TRBJ1-2; a weak D match, TRBD1 (5 bases). CDR3 length equals 14 residues. Trimming pared 2 bases from V and 4 bases from J, leaving 11 bases between. CDR1 and CDR2 from the germline V gene are MDHEN and SYDVKM. CDR3 region: CASSLIGGGYGYTF. The CDR3 nucleotides are TGTGCCAGCAGTTTAATCGGGGGGGGCTATGGCTACACCTTC.